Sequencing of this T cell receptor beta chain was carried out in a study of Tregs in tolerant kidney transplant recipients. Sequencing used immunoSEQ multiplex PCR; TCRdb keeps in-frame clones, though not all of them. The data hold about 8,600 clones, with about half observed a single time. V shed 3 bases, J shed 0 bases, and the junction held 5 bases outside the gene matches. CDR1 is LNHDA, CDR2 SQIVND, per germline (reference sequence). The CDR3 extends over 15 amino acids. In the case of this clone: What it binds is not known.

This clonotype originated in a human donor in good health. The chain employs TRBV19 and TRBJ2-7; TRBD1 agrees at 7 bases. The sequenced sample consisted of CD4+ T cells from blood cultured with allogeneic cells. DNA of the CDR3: TGTGCCAGTAGTATCAGGGACAGCTACTCCTACGAGCAGTACTTC. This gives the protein CASSIRDSYSYEQYF.